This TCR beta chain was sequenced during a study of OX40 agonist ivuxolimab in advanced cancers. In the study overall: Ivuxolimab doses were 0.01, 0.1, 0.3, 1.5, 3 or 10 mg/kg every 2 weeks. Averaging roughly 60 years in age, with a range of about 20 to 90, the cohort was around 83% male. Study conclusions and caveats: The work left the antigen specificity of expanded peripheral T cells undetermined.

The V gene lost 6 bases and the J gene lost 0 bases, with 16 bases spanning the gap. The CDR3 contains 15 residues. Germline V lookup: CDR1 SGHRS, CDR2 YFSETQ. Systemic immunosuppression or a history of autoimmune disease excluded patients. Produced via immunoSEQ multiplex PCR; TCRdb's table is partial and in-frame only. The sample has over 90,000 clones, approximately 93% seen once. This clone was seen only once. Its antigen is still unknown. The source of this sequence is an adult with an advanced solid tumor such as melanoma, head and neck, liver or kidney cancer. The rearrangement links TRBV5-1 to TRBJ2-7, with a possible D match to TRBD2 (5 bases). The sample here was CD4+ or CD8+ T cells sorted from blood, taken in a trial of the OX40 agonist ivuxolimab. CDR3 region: CASTREPLGSYEQYF. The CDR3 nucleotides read TGCGCCAGCACTAGGGAGCCGTTGGGCTCCTACGAGCAGTACTTC.